The text below deals with one T cell receptor beta chain. Its antigen remains unknown. The data belong to a study of graft-versus-host responses after intestinal transplantation. General study results and limits: GvH clones were identified in recipient marrow, with some first appearing in ileum or blood.

Libraries were prepared by immunoSEQ multiplex PCR; TCRdb keeps only in-frame clonotypes and omits some of them. Among more than 100,000 clones, approximately 92% were seen once, and the ten largest hold around 0.12%. This CDR3 is 12 amino acids long. Germline-derived CDR1 and CDR2 are MGHDK and SYGVNS. Trimming shortened V by 2 bases and J by 6 bases, and 5 bases separated the two germline ends. Specimen: unstimulated CD4+ T cells sorted from spleen or lymph node cells, collected before intestinal transplant. This receptor was taken from a human donor who received an intestinal transplant. J is TRBJ2-1 and V is TRBV25-1; D call uncertain. The CDR3 region is CASSELGNEQFF. CDR3 in DNA: TGTGCCAGCAGTGAACTCGGCAATGAGCAGTTCTTC.